A selection of T cell receptor beta chains follows, all from one sample in a study of OX40 agonist ivuxolimab in advanced cancers. The assay was immunoSEQ multiplex PCR, and TCRdb's table has in-frame clones only and misses some. The data hold approximately 45,000 clones, with around 94% observed a single time. This material consisted of CD4+ or CD8+ T cells sorted from blood, taken in a trial of the OX40 agonist ivuxolimab. The receptors derive from an adult with an advanced solid tumor such as melanoma, head and neck, liver or kidney cancer. Each CDR3 is given with its conserved first and last residue. A D gene is named only where the DNA matches it firmly. Clone size is given for some rows only: seen once, a few or many times, or a class if the clone is expanded.

V gene	J gene	D gene	clone size	CDR3 protein	CDR3 DNA
TRBV6-5	TRBJ2-1	TRBD2	.	CASGVGISPVEQFF	TGTGCAAGCGGGGTAGGGATTAGTCCGGTTGAGCAGTTCTTC
TRBV5-1	TRBJ2-1	.	.	CASSLAGHNYEQFF	TGCGCCAGCAGCTTAGCGGGACATAACTATGAGCAGTTCTTC
TRBV13	TRBJ2-1	TRBD2	.	CASSLDGLAAYNEQFF	TGTGCCAGCAGCTTAGACGGACTAGCGGCCTACAATGAGCAGTTCTTC
TRBV9	TRBJ1-1	.	.	CASSGPLTEAFF	TGTGCCAGCAGCGGCCCCCTCACTGAAGCTTTCTTT
TRBV9	TRBJ2-2	.	.	CASSAPISPVRGELFF	TGTGCCAGCAGCGCGCCCATTTCCCCAGTTAGGGGGGAGCTGTTTTTT
TRBV27	TRBJ2-7	.	.	CASSLEGTGLSTYEQYF	TGTGCCAGCAGTTTAGAGGGAACGGGACTCTCAACCTACGAGCAGTACTTC
TRBV19	TRBJ2-1	TRBD1	.	CATEPGQGSNEQFF	TGTGCCACCGAACCGGGACAGGGGAGCAATGAGCAGTTCTTC
TRBV28	TRBJ2-1	.	.	CASRKVYRGAYDEQFF	TGTGCCAGCAGGAAAGTTTATAGGGGCGCGTACGATGAGCAGTTCTTC
TRBV11-2	TRBJ2-3	TRBD2	.	CASSRSGISGDTQYF	TGTGCCAGCAGCCGTAGCGGGATCAGCGGGGATACGCAGTATTTT
TRBV7-9	TRBJ1-2	TRBD1	.	CASSLVQGPSGYTF	TGTGCCAGCAGCTTAGTACAGGGGCCCAGCGGCTACACCTTC
TRBV7-2	TRBJ2-7	TRBD1	.	CASSSKRQGYEQYF	TGTGCCAGCAGCTCCAAACGACAGGGGTACGAGCAGTACTTC
TRBV9	TRBJ2-3	TRBD2	.	CASSGTSSGMTDTQYF	TGTGCCAGCAGCGGAACATCTAGCGGGATGACAGATACGCAGTATTTT
TRBV6-6	TRBJ2-1	.	.	CASSYISSYNEQFF	TGTGCCAGCAGTTACATCAGCTCCTACAATGAGCAGTTCTTC
TRBV9	TRBJ2-7	.	.	CASSVAAGGNYEQYF	TGTGCCAGCAGCGTAGCTGCGGGTGGGAACTACGAGCAGTACTTC
TRBV19	TRBJ2-2	TRBD2	.	CASSSPGLAGAVGELFF	TGTGCCAGTAGTTCACCGGGACTAGCGGGAGCGGTCGGGGAGCTGTTTTTT
TRBV30	TRBJ2-7	.	.	CAWGGKDRVHEQYF	TGTGCCTGGGGGGGCAAAGATCGAGTCCACGAGCAGTACTTC
TRBV27	TRBJ2-7	TRBD2	.	CASSLTVAGSYEQYF	TGTGCCAGCAGTTTGACAGTAGCGGGGTCCTACGAGCAGTACTTC
TRBV10-3	TRBJ1-1	.	.	CAISESTGWVNTEAFF	TGTGCCATCAGTGAGTCAACAGGATGGGTGAACACTGAAGCTTTCTTT
TRBV13	TRBJ1-3	.	.	CASSPDSGNTIYF	TGTGCCAGCAGTCCGGACAGTGGAAACACCATATATTTT
TRBV11-1	TRBJ1-1	.	once	CASSLSTGSTEAFF	TGTGCCAGCAGCTTATCAACAGGGAGCACTGAAGCTTTCTTT
TRBV28	TRBJ1-1	.	.	CASSLSGAAEAFF	TGTGCCAGCAGTTTGTCGGGGGCAGCTGAAGCTTTCTTT
TRBV7-9	TRBJ1-2	.	.	CASSPDFASFGYTF	TGTGCCAGCAGCCCCGACTTTGCCTCCTTTGGCTACACCTTC
TRBV7-8	TRBJ1-5	.	.	CASSLELQGRYSNQPQHF	TGTGCCAGCAGCTTAGAATTACAGGGTCGATATAGCAATCAGCCCCAGCATTTT
TRBV28	TRBJ2-5	.	.	CASSFRRYQETQYF	TGTGCCAGCAGTTTCAGGCGGTACCAAGAGACCCAGTACTTC
TRBV29-1	TRBJ2-7	TRBD1	.	CSVTGTGEYYEQYF	TGCAGCGTTACCGGGACAGGGGAATACTACGAGCAGTACTTC
TRBV11-3	TRBJ2-3	.	.	CASSPRDGSNTQYF	TGTGCCAGCAGCCCCCGGGACGGTTCGAATACGCAGTATTTT
TRBV4-3	TRBJ2-1	.	.	CASSQEYPYSYNEQFF	TGCGCCAGCAGCCAAGAATACCCCTACTCCTACAATGAGCAGTTCTTC
TRBV11-3	TRBJ2-7	.	.	CASSGLSGPAYEQYF	TGTGCCAGCAGCGGACTCTCGGGGCCGGCCTACGAGCAGTACTTC
TRBV6-1	TRBJ2-5	.	.	CASRLQETQYF	TGTGCCAGCAGGTTGCAAGAGACCCAGTACTTC
TRBV25-1	TRBJ1-2	.	.	CASSGPKDRGGYTF	TGTGCCAGCAGTGGACCTAAAGACCGGGGTGGCTACACCTTC
TRBV18	TRBJ2-5	TRBD1	.	CASSPATGQRETQYF	TGTGCCAGCTCACCGGCGACAGGGCAGAGGGAGACCCAGTACTTC
TRBV7-9	TRBJ2-7	TRBD1	.	CASSPGQGAQEQYF	TGTGCCAGCAGCCCGGGACAGGGGGCGCAAGAGCAGTACTTC
TRBV9	TRBJ1-6	.	.	CASSVGTASGLTPLHF	TGTGCCAGCAGCGTAGGGACAGCGAGCGGTCTAACACCCCTCCACTTT
TRBV7-6	TRBJ2-1	TRBD2	.	CASSPRGLAGVNEQFF	TGTGCCAGCAGCCCCAGGGGACTAGCGGGAGTGAATGAGCAGTTCTTC
TRBV14	TRBJ2-3	.	.	CASSQVLRDGTDTQYF	TGTGCCAGCAGCCAAGTTCTGCGGGATGGCACAGATACGCAGTATTTT
TRBV6-6	TRBJ2-1	TRBD2	once	CASSYSGLASNEQFF	TGTGCCAGCAGTTACTCGGGACTAGCATCTAATGAGCAGTTCTTC
TRBV19	TRBJ2-7	.	.	CASSPRGSYEQYF	TGTGCCAGTAGTCCCCGGGGCTCCTACGAGCAGTACTTC
TRBV5-6	TRBJ2-2	.	.	CASSSDPRGTGELFF	TGTGCCAGCAGCTCCGATCCACGTGGGACCGGGGAGCTGTTTTTT
TRBV9	TRBJ2-5	.	.	CASSVGLRGRGLETQYF	TGTGCCAGCAGCGTAGGCCTTAGGGGCAGGGGACTAGAGACCCAGTACTTC
TRBV28	TRBJ2-4	.	.	CASSLQGPNIQYF	TGTGCCAGCAGTCTTCAGGGACCAAACATTCAGTACTTC
TRBV7-2	TRBJ2-1	.	.	CASRTWDLYDEQFF	TGTGCCAGCAGGACGTGGGACTTATACGATGAGCAGTTCTTC
TRBV27	TRBJ2-3	.	.	CASISGESADTQYF	TGTGCCAGCATCTCGGGGGAGAGCGCAGATACGCAGTATTTT
TRBV4-1	TRBJ2-7	.	.	CASSQDRDSTYEQYF	TGCGCCAGCAGCCAAGATCGGGACTCGACCTACGAGCAGTACTTC
TRBV9	TRBJ2-7	TRBD2	.	CASSVGTSYEQYF	TGTGCCAGCAGCGTCGGGACTAGCTACGAGCAGTACTTC
TRBV7-2	TRBJ2-3	.	.	CASSLVRRTQYF	TGTGCCAGCAGCTTAGTCCGGCGTACGCAGTATTTT
TRBV27	TRBJ2-2	TRBD2	.	CASRLAGGPTTGELFF	TGTGCCAGCAGACTAGCGGGAGGCCCGACCACCGGGGAGCTGTTTTTT
TRBV5-6	TRBJ2-7	.	.	CASSPPSSYEQYF	TGTGCCAGCAGCCCTCCCAGCTCCTACGAGCAGTACTTC
TRBV2	TRBJ1-2	.	.	CASNTGNYGYTF	TGTGCCAGCAATACAGGGAACTATGGCTACACCTTC
TRBV11-2	TRBJ1-2	.	.	CASSTNGGAWGYTF	TGTGCCAGCAGCACCAACGGGGGGGCGTGGGGCTACACCTTC
TRBV9	TRBJ2-7	TRBD2	once	CASSVGTSGGNEQYF	TGTGCCAGCAGCGTGGGGACTAGCGGGGGGAACGAGCAGTACTTC
TRBV29-1	TRBJ1-1	.	.	CSVEVPGAGTEAFF	TGCAGCGTTGAAGTTCCAGGGGCGGGAACTGAAGCTTTCTTT
TRBV30	TRBJ1-1	.	.	CAWSRTGFMNTEAFF	TGTGCCTGGAGTCGAACCGGGTTTATGAACACTGAAGCTTTCTTT
TRBV19	TRBJ2-7	TRBD2	.	CASLGLGMSGSYEQYF	TGTGCCAGCCTGGGACTAGGGATGTCAGGTTCCTACGAGCAGTACTTC
TRBV7-7	TRBJ2-2	.	.	CASSPTIGTTNTGELFF	TGTGCTAGCAGCCCAACAATAGGGACAACGAACACCGGGGAGCTGTTTTTT
TRBV19	TRBJ2-2	.	.	CAIFEDGELFF	TGTGCCATCTTTGAGGACGGGGAGCTGTTTTTT
TRBV20-1	TRBJ2-7	.	.	CSAPLSYEQYF	TGCAGTGCCCCGCTCTCCTACGAGCAGTACTTC
TRBV27	TRBJ2-7	.	.	CASSATASYEQYF	TGTGCCAGCAGTGCGACAGCCTCCTACGAGCAGTACTTC
TRBV7-9	TRBJ2-7	TRBD2	.	CASTSTSGSPPGEQYF	TGTGCCAGCACCTCGACTAGCGGGAGCCCCCCGGGCGAGCAGTACTTC